A selection of T cell receptor beta chains follows, all from one sample in a study of cytomegalovirus exposure and HLA in healthy donors. Clones were read by immunoSEQ multiplex PCR, and TCRdb kept only the in-frame ones, dropping some. This sample has 100,000 or so clones, with 60% to 75% found just once. The sequenced sample was PBMCs. Source of these receptors: a woman aged 40 to 50 in good health and CMV-seronegative. The CDR3 runs from the conserved cysteine through the conserved F or W. D genes are given only for firm matches. Only part of the rows carry a size: once, few, many, or a class if the clone is expanded.

j_call clone_size v_call d_call cdr3_nt cdr3_aa
TRBJ2-7 few TRBV11-2 TRBD2 TGTGCCAGCAGCTTACCCCCACTAGCGGGGGGGGAAGAGCAGTACTTC CASSLPPLAGGEEQYF
TRBJ1-6 . TRBV11-2 . TGTGCCAGCAGCTTAGGACAGGAAGTTTCACCCCTCCACTTT CASSLGQEVSPLHF
TRBJ1-2 . TRBV7-9 . TGTTCCAGCAGCTTACCGGCGGGTGCGGGTAACTATGGCTACACCTTC CSSSLPAGAGNYGYTF
TRBJ1-2 . TRBV27 . TGTGCCAGCAGACCAACAGGGTTCTATGGCTACACCTTC CASRPTGFYGYTF
TRBJ1-2 . TRBV29-1 . TGCAGCGTTGGGAGCAACTATGGCTACACCTTC CSVGSNYGYTF
TRBJ1-5 medium-sized TRBV9 . TGTGCCAGCAGCGTAGATTACAGGGGCAATCAGCCCCAGCATTTT CASSVDYRGNQPQHF
TRBJ2-1 . TRBV19 . TGTGCCAGTAGTATACCTAGCGCGTACAATGAGCAGTTCTTC CASSIPSAYNEQFF
TRBJ2-3 few TRBV5-8 TRBD2 TGTGCCAGCAGCCTGGGACTAGCGGCAGATACGCAGTATTTT CASSLGLAADTQYF
TRBJ2-1 . TRBV6-5 . TGTGCCAGCAGTTACCGTCGCGTAGTTATCAATGAGCAGTTCTTC CASSYRRVVINEQFF
TRBJ1-4 . TRBV6-5 TRBD1 TGTGCCAGCAGGCCACTGGACAGGGGGAATGAAAAACTGTTTTTT CASRPLDRGNEKLFF
TRBJ2-5 . TRBV7-3 TRBD2 TGTGCCAGCAGCCCAGGGGGACTAGCGGGCCAAGAGACCCAGTACTTC CASSPGGLAGQETQYF
TRBJ1-1 . TRBV7-9 TRBD1 TGTGCCAGCAGCTTTAAGGGACAGGGGTTCACTGAAGCTTTCTTT CASSFKGQGFTEAFF
TRBJ2-5 . TRBV30 TRBD2 TGTGCCTGGAGTGTTGGAGGCGGGGGGTTTCAACAAGAGACCCAGTACTTC CAWSVGGGGFQQETQYF
TRBJ2-6 few TRBV7-3 TRBD1 TGTGCCAGCAGCAACATACGACAGGGTGGCTCTGGGGCCAACGTCCTGACTTTC CASSNIRQGGSGANVLTF
TRBJ2-7 once TRBV27 TRBD1 TGTGCCAGCAGTTTAAGGGGGACAGGCTTCTACGAGCAGTACTTC CASSLRGTGFYEQYF
TRBJ1-2 . TRBV30 . TGTGCCTGGAGGTCCGGGGGTCTCGCCGGCTACACCTTC CAWRSGGLAGYTF
TRBJ1-6 . TRBV4-1 . TGCGCCAGCAGCCCCTCTCCTTTAGGGGATTCACCCCTCCACTTT CASSPSPLGDSPLHF
TRBJ2-7 . TRBV11-3 . TGTGCCAGCAGCTTAGGAGGGTCCGACGAGCAGTACTTC CASSLGGSDEQYF
TRBJ2-7 . TRBV28 . TGTGCCAGCAGTTTTGTTTCAGGATCCTACGAGCAGTACTTC CASSFVSGSYEQYF
TRBJ2-7 . TRBV19 TRBD1 TGTGCCAGTAGTGTCGGGACAGCCAACTACGAGCAGTACTTC CASSVGTANYEQYF
TRBJ2-7 . TRBV27 . TGTGCCAGCAGTATGTACCCAGCGCCTATGGGCTACGAGCAGTACTTC CASSMYPAPMGYEQYF
TRBJ2-7 . TRBV4-1 . TGCGCCAGCAGCCCCAACTTAGGGTCGGGGAGGAGGTTTTACGAGCAGTACTTC CASSPNLGSGRRFYEQYF
TRBJ1-2 . TRBV28 TRBD1 TGTGCCAGCAGCGTGACCGGGACAGGGAATGGCTACACCTTC CASSVTGTGNGYTF
TRBJ2-7 . TRBV11-3 TRBD1 TGTGCCAGCAGCTTACCGGGACAGGGCCACGAGCAGTACTTC CASSLPGQGHEQYF
TRBJ1-2 few TRBV6-5 . TGTGCCAGCAGTGAGACAGCTAACTATGGCTACACCTTC CASSETANYGYTF
TRBJ1-5 . TRBV11-1 TRBD1 TGTGCCAGCAGCTCGACAGGGACTCAGCCCCAGCATTTT CASSSTGTQPQHF
TRBJ2-1 . TRBV19 . TGTGCCAGTAGATTTGGTGGGGCGCAGTTCTTC CASRFGGAQFF
TRBJ1-1 . TRBV6-5 TRBD1 TGTGCCAGCTGCTTTAGAGGGGGCCCAAAAGCTTTCTTT CASCFRGGPKAFF
TRBJ2-1 . TRBV7-9 . TGTGCCAGCAGTGAGGGCGGGTCTAACAATGAGCAGTTCTTC CASSEGGSNNEQFF
TRBJ2-7 once TRBV6-5 TRBD1 TGTGCCAGCAGTTACTCCCCGGGACAGGGATACGAGCAGTACTTC CASSYSPGQGYEQYF
TRBJ1-1 . TRBV4-3 . TGCGCCAGCAGCCGACAGTTGAACACTGAAGCTTTCTTT CASSRQLNTEAFF
TRBJ1-1 . TRBV6-5 . TGTGCCAGCACCAGGGACAACGCGAACACTGAAGCTTTCTTT CASTRDNANTEAFF
TRBJ2-1 . TRBV7-9 TRBD2 TGTGCCAGCAGCTTAGCTGGGACTAGCGGAACCGTCAATGAGCAGTTCTTC CASSLAGTSGTVNEQFF
TRBJ2-7 . TRBV27 TRBD1 TGTGCCAGCAGTTGGTCCGGGACAGGGACCTACGAGCAGTACTTC CASSWSGTGTYEQYF
TRBJ2-5 once TRBV27 TRBD2 TGTGCCAGCAGGAAAGCGGGAGTAGAGACCCAGTACTTC CASRKAGVETQYF
TRBJ2-7 . TRBV10-3 . TGTGCCATCAGTGAGTTGGCAGGTCCCTACGAGCAGTACTTC CAISELAGPYEQYF
TRBJ2-2 . TRBV5-1 . TGCGCCAGCAGCCGTGACTATTTCGTGGCCGGGGAGCTGTTTTTT CASSRDYFVAGELFF
TRBJ2-1 . TRBV19 TRBD2 TGTGCCAGTAGTATAGATCAGATACAGCGGGGGTACAATGAGCAGTTCTTC CASSIDQIQRGYNEQFF
TRBJ1-5 . TRBV6-5 . TGTGCCAGCAGTGGAGGGACGGATAGCAATCAGCCCCAGCATTTT CASSGGTDSNQPQHF
TRBJ2-1 . TRBV7-7 TRBD2 TGTGCTAGCAGCAAACTAGCGGGAGGGCCGGGTGAGCAGTTCTTC CASSKLAGGPGEQFF
TRBJ1-6 . TRBV7-6 . TGTGCCAGCAGCTTAGTGGCAGGGGTGGATTCACCCCTCCACTTT CASSLVAGVDSPLHF
TRBJ1-2 . TRBV7-9 . TGCGCCAGCAGCCCTTCGGGGGGAGGAGTAGCTAACTATGGCTACACCTTC CASSPSGGGVANYGYTF
TRBJ2-7 once TRBV28 TRBD2 TGTGCCAGCAGTCCCCCATTACTAGCGGGCTCCTACGAGCAGTACTTC CASSPPLLAGSYEQYF
TRBJ2-1 few TRBV18 TRBD2 TGTGCCAGCTCAGTACGTTTACTAGCGGGGGCCGACAATGAGCAGTTCTTC CASSVRLLAGADNEQFF
TRBJ2-3 . TRBV9 . TGTGCCAGCAGCGGCGGCAGCACAGATACGCAGTATTTT CASSGGSTDTQYF
TRBJ2-3 . TRBV29-1 TRBD2 TGCAGCCAGGGGACTAGCGGGAGGGTAGAGAATACGCAGTATTTT CSQGTSGRVENTQYF
TRBJ2-1 . TRBV11-2 . TGTGCCAGCAGCTTAATCGTAGTCGGGGAGCAGTTCTTC CASSLIVVGEQFF
TRBJ2-1 once TRBV9 TRBD2 TGTGCCAGCAGCGTGGGACTAGCGGAACACAATGAGCAGTTCTTC CASSVGLAEHNEQFF
TRBJ1-5 . TRBV6-1 . TGTGCCAGCAGTGGCTATGGACTCACGAATCAGCCCCAGCATTTT CASSGYGLTNQPQHF
TRBJ2-7 . TRBV9 TRBD2 TGTGCCAGCAGCGTAGGGGCGGGGGGCCCCTACGAGCAGTACTTC CASSVGAGGPYEQYF
TRBJ2-3 once TRBV11-3 TRBD2 TGTGCCAGCAACCCTAGCGGGGGCCGTCTCACTAGCACAGATACGCAGTATTTT CASNPSGGRLTSTDTQYF
TRBJ2-5 . TRBV5-8 TRBD2 TGTGCCAGCAGCTTTACCGGGACTAGAAGTGAGACCCAGTACTTC CASSFTGTRSETQYF